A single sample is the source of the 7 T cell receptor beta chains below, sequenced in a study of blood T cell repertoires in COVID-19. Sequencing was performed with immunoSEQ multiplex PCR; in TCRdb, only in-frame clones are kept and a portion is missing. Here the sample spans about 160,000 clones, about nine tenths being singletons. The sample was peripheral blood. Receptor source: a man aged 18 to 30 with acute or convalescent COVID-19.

The CDR3 protein is CASSLSPSGGPLRFYEQYF. The CDR3 DNA is TGTGCCAGCAGCTTGTCTCCTAGCGGGGGCCCCCTTAGGTTCTACGAGCAGTACTTC. This sequence joins TRBV5-4 and TRBJ2-7; TRBD2 aligns across 10 bases. Trimming at V came to 1 base and at J to 3 bases, leaving 16 bases not matched to a gene. CDR3 size: 19 residues. The germline gives CDR1 SGHNT, CDR2 YYREEE (reference sequence). Filled out from reference TRBV5-4 and TRBJ2-7, the complete variable domain reads ETGVTQSPTHLIKTRGQQVTLRCSSQSGHNTVSWYQQALGQGPQFIFQYYREEENGRGNFPPRFSGLQFPNYSSELNVNALELDDSALYLCASSLSPSGGPLRFYEQYFGPGTRLTVT.

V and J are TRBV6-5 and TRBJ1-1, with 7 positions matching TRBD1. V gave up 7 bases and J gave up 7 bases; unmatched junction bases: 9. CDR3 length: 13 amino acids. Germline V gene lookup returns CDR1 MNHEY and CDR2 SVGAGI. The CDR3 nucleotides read TGTGCCAGCATTCTTCGCGGGACAGATGAAGCTTTCTTT. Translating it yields CASILRGTDEAFF.

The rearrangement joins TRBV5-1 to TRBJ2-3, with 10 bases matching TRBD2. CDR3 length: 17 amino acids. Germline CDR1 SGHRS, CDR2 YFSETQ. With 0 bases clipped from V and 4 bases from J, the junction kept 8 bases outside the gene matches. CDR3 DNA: TGCGCCAGCAGCTTGGAGGGTAGCGGGGGGTCCGCAGATACGCAGTATTTT. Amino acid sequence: CASSLEGSGGSADTQYF.

CDR3 sequence (DNA): TGTGCCAGCAGCTTAACGGACATCCCCCCGGAAGGGACCCAGTACTTC. As protein: CASSLTDIPPEGTQYF. The chain has TRBV7-8 and TRBJ2-5; maybe TRBD1 (5 bases). V was cut by 2 bases and J by 7 bases, with 20 bases left in between. In germline, CDR1 is SGHVS, CDR2 FQNEAQ. The CDR3 is 16 residues long. Together with reference TRBV7-8 and TRBJ2-5, the CDR3 gives the full variable domain: GAGVSQSPRYKVAKRGQDVALRCDPISGHVSLFWYQQALGQGPEFLTYFQNEAQLDKSGLPSDRFFAERPEGSVSTLKIQRTQQEDSAVYLCASSLTDIPPEGTQYFGPGTRLLVL.

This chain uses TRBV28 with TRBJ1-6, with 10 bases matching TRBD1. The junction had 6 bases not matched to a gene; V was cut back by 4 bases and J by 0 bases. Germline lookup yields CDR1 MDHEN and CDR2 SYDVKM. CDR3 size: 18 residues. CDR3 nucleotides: TGTGCCAGCAGTTCCGGGACAGGGGAAAGCTCCTATAATTCACCCCTCCACTTT. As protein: CASSSGTGESSYNSPLHF.

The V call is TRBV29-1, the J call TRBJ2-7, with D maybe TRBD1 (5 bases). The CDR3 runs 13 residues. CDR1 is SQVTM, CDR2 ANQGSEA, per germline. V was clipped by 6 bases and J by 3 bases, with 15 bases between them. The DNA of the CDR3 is TGCAGCGTAGGGGTTCAGGACGGCTACGAGCAGTACTTC. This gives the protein CSVGVQDGYEQYF.

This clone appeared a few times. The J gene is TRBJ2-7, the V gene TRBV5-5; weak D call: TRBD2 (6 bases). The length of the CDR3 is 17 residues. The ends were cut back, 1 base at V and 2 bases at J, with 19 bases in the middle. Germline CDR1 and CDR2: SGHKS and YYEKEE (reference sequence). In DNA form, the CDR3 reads TGTGCCAGCAGCTTGAGGGACTCCGGGTTCCGGCCCTACGAGCAGTACTTC. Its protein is CASSLRDSGFRPYEQYF.